This TCR beta chain was identified in a study of OX40 agonist ivuxolimab in advanced cancers. General study findings and limits: Both blood CD4+ and CD8+ T cells showed clonal growth by week 6 at 0.1 to 3.0 mg/kg. Also showing low normalized T-cell clonal expansion were some of the nonresponders.

A note on this clone: Antigen unknown.

TCRdb keeps only in-frame clones here, not all; method: immunoSEQ multiplex PCR. The data show some 100,000 clones, under 90% seen once. Here the sequenced sample was CD4+ or CD8+ T cells sorted from blood, taken in a trial of the OX40 agonist ivuxolimab. This TCR derives from an adult with an advanced solid tumor such as melanoma, head and neck, liver or kidney cancer.

The CDR3 DNA reads TGTGCCAGCAGCATCGGGGATAAGAATTCACCCCTCCACTTT. Translating gives CASSIGDKNSPLHF. The chain joins TRBV7-2 to TRBJ1-6, with D uncertain. Germline V lookup: CDR1 SGHTA, CDR2 FQGNSA. This CDR3 region has 14 residues. Trimming shortened V by 5 bases and J by 7 bases, and 12 bases separated the two germline ends.